This T cell receptor (beta chain) came from a study of T-cell memory formation after mild COVID-19 (dated by TCRdb to the early 2020s). A note on the overall study: Most TCR sequence clusters were specific to one of the two donors. The cohort comprised two young, previously healthy adult volunteers, one female and one male. Longitudinal TCRalpha and TCRbeta repertoire sequencing tracked T-cell clones expanding and contracting after mild COVID-19 in a couple of donors. Results the study describes overall, beyond this receptor: Contracting CD4+ clones were located mainly in the CM and EM memory subsets, whereas CD8+ clones were found to be enriched in EMRA. Whether the second-wave clones peaking on day 37 were SARS-CoV-2 specific was not confirmed. Balanced CD4/CD8 phenotypes were observed for clones contracting from day 15 to 85, whereas a bias towards CD4+ was observed for a second wave of clones expanding from day 15 to 37. The detection of some responding clones in pre-infection memory suggests that pre-existing cross-reactive memory T cells joined the SARS-CoV-2 response. The study covered only a couple of mild cases, and larger cohorts including severe cases with pre-infection samples were considered necessary.

From the cysteine up to the phenylalanine, the CDR3 has a length of 15 residues. Of the read, only the CDR3 DNA is kept; its 45 bases are in frame from base 1. Between the V and J ends, shortened by 3 bases and 6 bases respectively, the junction contains 14 bases. The germline V gene encodes CDR1 MNHEY and CDR2 SMNVEV (reference sequence). PBMCs were isolated by Ficoll-Paque density gradient centrifugation. The table lists this clonotype with a few counts. Its target antigen remains unknown. No much larger clone exists at a distance of one base, and base qualities are not known. The sample was run on an Illumina NovaSeq 6000. TCRalpha and TCRbeta cDNA libraries were constructed by 5'RACE with constant-segment primers, with sample barcodes and unique molecular identifiers being introduced. Trizol reagent was used to extract RNA from every sample. Library amplification was performed in two PCR steps, and a second sample barcode and Illumina TruSeq adapters were introduced in the second step. The libraries were sequenced on an Illumina NovaSeq using 2 x 150 bp paired-end reads. Under the source paper's analysis protocol: With migec v1.2.7, reads were demultiplexed and then collapsed into UMI-guided consensus sequences. Using mixcr v2.1.11, UMI consensuses were aligned to TRA and TRB V and J templates and then assembled into clonotypes. A clonotype was counted as expanded or contracted only when both edgeR and NoisET called the clonotype significant, with the noise models trained on biological replicates. edgeR calls used a false discovery rate-adjusted p below 0.01 and a log2 fold-change threshold of 1. As an exploratory analysis of dynamics, max-normalized trajectories of the 1000 most abundant clonotypes were examined by PCA with hierarchical clustering. Separately sequenced CD4+ and CD8+ repertoires were used to assign a CD4 or CD8 phenotype to each responding clone. Starting from the raw public reads, TCRdb applied fastp trimming at Q25, assembled clones with MiXCR and retained in-frame beta chains. Rows with a matching CDR3 protein are joined into one entry that keeps the most common DNA and genes. The V and J calls reflect TCRdb's pipeline rather than the authors' work. Across this sample there are under 300,000 distinct CDR3 sequences, with 8% to 9.5% seen only once. The ten largest clones add up to around a fifth of the sample.

The sequencing sample was made of PBMCs or a T cell subset sorted from them (not recorded which). The receptor was derived from a man aged 18 to 35 who had mild COVID-19 (a few samples of this study predate the infection). The sample titles of this study are shuffled in the database, so cell type and time point are left out; the donor was told from shared clones. The chain links TRBV27 with TRBJ2-2, and the D gene may be TRBD1, 5 bases matching. The CDR3 protein sequence reads: CASSLAWRQPGELFF. The sequenced DNA: TGTGCCAGCAGTTTGGCGTGGCGACAGCCCGGGGAGCTGTTTTTT.